The 16 T cell receptor beta chains below all came from one sample that was sequenced in a study of persistence of HIV-infected CD4 T cells. No cognate antigen is known for these TCRs. An overlapping HIV-1 Gag peptide pool stimulated these cells at 0.95 to 1 ug/peptide/mL. Memory cells lacking CD40L and CD69 with high CD45RO were sorted. Sequencing used immunoSEQ version 4 in survey mode. Using immunoSEQ multiplex PCR, the repertoire was profiled, and TCRdb retains in-frame clones only, with some absent. Of about 60,000 clones listed, 70% to 75% are singletons. The material sequenced was CD4+ T cells sorted from PBMCs after approximately 19-hour stimulation, taken from a patient who received antiretroviral therapy. The origin of the receptors is an adult man with HIV who was CMV-seropositive.

The chain carries TRBV3-1 (or the pseudogene TRBV3-2) and TRBJ2-7; perhaps TRBD1 as D (5 bases). Germline V gene data show CDR1 as LGHDT and CDR2 as YNNKEL (reference sequence). The CDR3 has 12 amino acids. Trimming took 1 base from V and 6 from J, leaving 7 bases between them. The CDR3: CASSQADIEQYF. CDR3 bases: TGTGCCAGCAGCCAAGCGGACATCGAGCAGTACTTC.

The gene calls are TRBV6-5 and TRBJ1-4; 9 bases agree with TRBD1. The CDR3 extends over 15 amino acids. Germline loops: CDR1 MNHEY, CDR2 SVGAGI. Trimming removed 6 bases from V and 7 bases from J; junction bases left unmatched: 9. CDR3 coding DNA: TGTGCCAGCAGCCCCCCCGGGACAGGGCGTGAAAAACTGTTTTTT. Translating gives CASSPPGTGREKLFF.

This clone was recorded a few times. This rearrangement joins TRBV28 to TRBJ1-4, with D hard to call. Trimming removed 3 bases from V and 8 bases from J, with 13 bases in between. CDR1 MDHEN and CDR2 SYDVKM come from the germline V gene. The length of the CDR3 is 14 residues. CDR3: CASSLMGTREKLFF. CDR3 sequence (DNA): TGTGCCAGCAGTTTGATGGGCACAAGGGAAAAACTGTTTTTT.

The V and J genes are TRBV7-9 and TRBJ2-3, with 7 nucleotides matching TRBD2. V shed 3 bases, J shed 3 bases, and the junction held 3 bases outside the gene matches. The germline CDR1 and CDR2 sequences are SEHNR and FQNEAQ (reference sequence). This CDR3 has 14 amino acids. As DNA, the CDR3 is TGTGCCAGCAGCTTTGGACTAGATACAGATACGCAGTATTTT. Protein product: CASSFGLDTDTQYF.

The V gene is TRBV6-4, the J gene TRBJ2-1; D ambiguous. Germline CDR1 MRHNA, CDR2 SNTAGT. CDR3 length: 13 residues. Trimming cost V 3 bases and J 9 bases, with 12 bases left between them. In DNA form, the CDR3 reads TGTGCCAGCAGTGATGGTGTACGAGGTGAGCAGTTCTTC. Translating gives CASSDGVRGEQFF.

The gene calls are TRBV19 and TRBJ2-7; D possibly corresponds to TRBD1 (8 bases). Trimming left V 3 bases short and J 2 bases short, with 14 bases between. Germline CDR1 is LNHDA and CDR2 is SQIVND (reference sequence). The CDR3 consists of 15 residues. The CDR3 region has the DNA TGTGCCAGTAGTATTGGAACAGGGGGGGCCTACGAGCAGTACTTC. Its protein is CASSIGTGGAYEQYF.

The chain is built from TRBV28 and TRBJ2-2; D unclear. V was trimmed by 3 bases and J by 3 bases, leaving 11 bases between them. In germline, CDR1 is MDHEN, CDR2 SYDVKM. CDR3 size: 15 residues. CDR3 nucleotide sequence: TGTGCCAGCAGTTTGATGGCAGGTTACACCGGGGAGCTGTTTTTT. This translates into CASSLMAGYTGELFF. The full variable domain, in which reference TRBV28 and TRBJ2-2 provide the parts outside the CDR3, is DVKVTQSSRYLVKRTGEKVFLECVQDMDHENMFWYRQDPGLGLRLIYFSYDVKMKEKGDIPEGYSVSREKKERFSLILESASTNQTSMYLCASSLMAGYTGELFFGEGSRLTVL.

The chain joins TRBV3-1 (or the pseudogene TRBV3-2) to TRBJ1-3, with D hard to call. Germline loops: CDR1 LGHDT, CDR2 YNNKEL (reference sequence). The ends were cut back, 1 base at V and 2 bases at J, with 12 bases in the middle. The CDR3 consists of 16 residues. In DNA form, the CDR3 reads TGTGCCAGCAGCCAAGTGCCCGGTGGGCCTGGAAACACCATATATTTT. This gives the protein CASSQVPGGPGNTIYF.

Of note for this clone: Different DNA sequences within this sample yield the same CDR3. The CDR3 DNA reads TGTGCCACCAGTGGAGGTTCCTACGAGCAGTACTTC. This encodes CATSGGSYEQYF. The V call is TRBV24-1, the J call TRBJ2-7; D not certain. Between the trimmed V and J ends, which lost 5 bases and 1 base, there was a span of 5 bases. The CDR3 sequence is 12 residues long. Germline CDR1 and CDR2: KGHDR and SFDVKD.

Here the CDR3 reads CASSQGVTASYEQYF. Here the CDR3 DNA reads TGTGCCAGCTCACAAGGGGTGACAGCTTCCTACGAGCAGTACTTC. This chain links TRBV18 with TRBJ2-7, with a tentative D call TRBD1 (5 bases). This CDR3 is 15 amino acids long. The V end lost 4 bases, the J end lost 1 base, and 14 bases lay between the germline ends. Germline V CDR1 and CDR2: KGHSH, LQKENI.

The genes are TRBV6-5 and TRBJ2-7; 7 bases are a match to TRBD2. Looked up from germline, CDR1 is MNHEY and CDR2 is SVGAGI. This CDR3 contains 15 residues. The J segment lost 4 bases and the V segment lost 5 bases, leaving 11 bases of the junction unmatched. In DNA, the CDR3 is TGTGCCAGCAGTCCCCGCCGGGGGGTCGTATACGAGCAGTACTTC. This sequence encodes CASSPRRGVVYEQYF.

The gene calls are TRBV6-5 and TRBJ1-1; no clear D gene. V was pared by 0 bases and J by 3 bases, with 5 bases between. Per germline, CDR1 MNHEY and CDR2 SVGAGI. The CDR3 sequence is 13 residues long. The CDR3: CASSYSWHTEAFF. The DNA of the CDR3 is TGTGCCAGCAGTTACTCATGGCACACTGAAGCTTTCTTT.

This sequence joins TRBV9 and TRBJ2-3; the D is unclear. Germline V gene lookup returns CDR1 SGDLS and CDR2 YYNGEE. This CDR3 spans 15 amino acids. Trimming pared 0 bases from V and 0 bases from J, leaving 8 bases between. The CDR3 loop reads CASSVGFWSTDTQYF. The CDR3 DNA reads as TGTGCCAGCAGCGTAGGATTTTGGAGCACAGATACGCAGTATTTT. The full variable domain, its missing parts supplied by reference TRBV9 and TRBJ2-3, is DSGVTQTPKHLITATGQRVTLRCSPRSGDLSVYWYQQSLDQGLQFLIQYYNGEERAKGNILERFSAQQFPDLHSELNLSSLELGDSALYFCASSVGFWSTDTQYFGPGTRLTVL.

This clone has just a few counts. The V gene is TRBV12-2, the J gene TRBJ2-1; the table's D call of TRBD2 was not tested on the DNA. TRBV12-2 is reported as a pseudogene. The CDR3 loop spans 23 amino acids. The chain's CDR3 is CASRSGRRSGAELFDHSYNEQFF. The CDR3, as DNA: TGTGCAAGTCGCTCCGGCCGGCGGTCAGGAGCGGAGCTATTCGATCATTCCTACAATGAGCAGTTCTTC.

This clone was seen just once. The V and J genes are TRBV28 and TRBJ2-2; D is perhaps TRBD2 (5 bases). V gave up 6 bases and J gave up 5 bases, with 16 bases separating them. The germline V gene has CDR1 MDHEN and CDR2 SYDVKM. The CDR3 consists of 15 residues. The CDR3 is CASSDTGRKTGELFF. Here the CDR3 DNA reads TGTGCCAGCAGCGACACGGGGAGAAAGACCGGGGAGCTGTTTTTT.

The gene calls are TRBV6-1 and TRBJ2-1; maybe TRBD2 (7 bases). Trimming left V 2 bases short and J 3 bases short, with 14 bases between. Germline CDR1 reads MNHNS; CDR2 reads SASEGT. This CDR3 is 16 amino acids long. CDR3 residues: CASSELGGGLYNEQFF. The CDR3 DNA sequence: TGTGCCAGCAGTGAATTAGGGGGGGGCCTCTACAATGAGCAGTTCTTC.